Sequencing of this T cell receptor beta chain was carried out in a study of cytomegalovirus exposure and HLA in healthy donors. General study findings and limits: Fewer N-insertions than the roughly 670-donor mean were reportedly shown by an Asian-associated ancestry cluster in a later analysis. High sensitivity and specificity were reportedly achieved when the classifier diagnosed cytomegalovirus status.

The V and J ends lost 0 bases and 1 base, in that order; junction bases with no gene match: 9. Per germline, CDR1 SGHDT and CDR2 YYEEEE. The CDR3 is 17 residues long. The PCR ran on 60 Vbeta and 13 Jbeta primers. Original data processing: An analysis performed later counted roughly 79 million unique TCR beta chains (roughly 11 million of them shared). Assay: immunoSEQ multiplex PCR; the TCRdb copy retains only in-frame clones and omits some. V and J calls and clone size are given by that table; D and trimming were obtained from the DNA. This sample contains some 110,000 clones. On this clone: Its specificity is not known.

The V and J genes are TRBV5-6 and TRBJ2-5; 7 bases agree with TRBD2. Source material: PBMCs. The sequence derives from a man younger than 45 in good health and CMV-seronegative. The CDR3 reads CASSLVEGREGQETQYF. The CDR3 coding sequence is TGTGCCAGCAGCTTGGTAGAAGGGAGGGAGGGCCAAGAGACCCAGTACTTC. The full variable domain, rest sourced from reference TRBV5-6 and TRBJ2-5, is DAGVTQSPTHLIKTRGQQVTLRCSPKSGHDTVSWYQQALGQGPQFIFQYYEEEERQRGNFPDRFSGHQFPNYSSELNVNALLLGDSALYLCASSLVEGREGQETQYFGPGTRLLVL.